Below are 27 T cell receptor beta chains sequenced from a single sample in a study of T cell responses to AZD1222 COVID-19 vaccine. This table comes from immunoSEQ multiplex PCR, and its TCRdb copy is limited to in-frame clones, with some not included. The table includes under 130,000 clones, approximately 92% detected once. The sequences come from peripheral blood, collected 28 days after the second AZD1222 dose. These receptors came from an adult who received the AZD1222 COVID-19 vaccine.

This clone was counted a single time. V is TRBV19 and J is TRBJ1-5; 7 bases match TRBD1. V lost 8 bases and J lost 7; bases outside the gene matches: 8. The CDR3 runs to 13 residues. The V gene's germline CDR1 is LNHDA and CDR2 SQIVND (reference sequence). As DNA, the CDR3 is TGTGCCAGTCGGGACAGATTGGAGCAGCCCCAGCATTTT. As protein: CASRDRLEQPQHF.

The genes are TRBV6-5 and TRBJ2-1, with D unresolved. V lost 7 bases, J lost 7 bases, and 11 bases lay in between. There are 12 residues in the CDR3. In germline, CDR1 is MNHEY, CDR2 SVGAGI. Written as DNA, the CDR3 is TGTGCCAGCATCGGAGCCGGGAATGAGCAGTTCTTC. As protein: CASIGAGNEQFF.

The rearrangement uses TRBV9 and TRBJ2-7; maybe TRBD1 (5 bases). V shed 2 bases and J shed 5 bases, with 17 bases lying between them. The CDR3 has 15 amino acids. Germline values: CDR1 SGDLS, CDR2 YYNGEE. The CDR3 is CASSVSGNTFDEQYF. As DNA, the CDR3 is TGTGCCAGCAGCGTTTCAGGGAATACATTCGACGAGCAGTACTTC.

The chain uses TRBV6-2 or TRBV6-3 and TRBJ2-7; D possibly corresponds to TRBD1 (5 bases). CDR3 size: 14 residues. Germline values: CDR1 MNHEY, CDR2 SVGEGT. V lost 5 bases and J 2 bases, leaving 13 bases between the germline ends. CDR3 bases: TGTGCCAGCAGTACTTCCTGGGGCGCCTACGAGCAGTACTTC. Translation: CASSTSWGAYEQYF.

This clone was seen once. At one end the junction does not follow the germline gene, possibly because of a read error. The V and J genes are TRBV6-5 and TRBJ1-5, with D unclear. The CDR3 covers 14 residues. Germline V gene lookup returns CDR1 MNHEY and CDR2 SVGAGI. The CDR3 sequence is CASSWRDSNQPQHF. For the CDR3, the DNA is TGTGCCAGTAGTTGGAGGGATAGCAATCAGCCCCAGCATTTT.

The chain carries TRBV21-1 and TRBJ1-1. TRBV21-1 is shown as a pseudogene. This CDR3 is built from 14 residues. The CDR3 reads CARRQGGRCTEAFF. The CDR3 region has the DNA TGTGCCAGACGACAGGGCGGGAGGTGCACTGAAGCTTTCTTT.

The chain joins TRBV28 to TRBJ2-7, with 8 bases fitting TRBD2. Germline V gives CDR1 MDHEN, CDR2 SYDVKM. The CDR3 is 14 residues long. V dropped 4 bases and J dropped 3; count of bases not matched to a gene: 5. CDR3 in amino acids: CASSSGGGYYEQYF. In DNA form, the CDR3 reads TGTGCCAGCAGTTCGGGAGGGGGTTACTACGAGCAGTACTTC.

The chain combines TRBV10-1 with TRBJ2-3; no definite D call. This CDR3 has 11 residues. V gave up 10 bases and J gave up 1 base, with 6 bases separating them. Germline V gene sequence: CDR1 WNHNN, CDR2 SYGVQD (reference sequence). The CDR3 sequence is CATLGTDTQYF. CDR3 bases: TGCGCCACCCTAGGCACAGATACGCAGTATTTT.

The chain is built from TRBV5-4 and TRBJ1-4; 7 nucleotides match TRBD1. V dropped 4 bases and J dropped 0; count of bases not matched to a gene: 3. This CDR3 comprises 15 residues. Germline V gives CDR1 SGHNT, CDR2 YYREEE (reference sequence). In nucleotides, the CDR3 is TGTGCCAGCAGCGCCGGGACAGCAACTAATGAAAAACTGTTTTTT. Translation gives CASSAGTATNEKLFF.

Here the CDR3 DNA reads TGTGCCAGCAGCCTCCAGGGCTCCGAGTTCTTC. Amino acid sequence: CASSLQGSEFF. The chain joins TRBV5-6 to TRBJ2-1; TRBD1 might be the D (5 bases). The V gene lost 4 bases and the J gene lost 14 bases, with 13 bases spanning the gap. This CDR3 is built from 11 residues. CDR1 SGHDT and CDR2 YYEEEE come from the germline V gene.

This chain connects TRBV6-5 to TRBJ2-7; tentatively, D is TRBD1 (6 bases). Per the germline V gene, CDR1 is MNHEY and CDR2 is SVGAGI. There are 14 residues in the CDR3. The ends were cut back, 10 bases at V and 2 bases at J, with 18 bases in the middle. The CDR3 sequence: CANKDSRAPYEQYF. Written as DNA, the CDR3 is TGTGCCAACAAGGACAGCCGAGCCCCCTACGAGCAGTACTTC.

The rearrangement links TRBV5-1 to TRBJ2-7; D perhaps matches TRBD2 (6 bases). The CDR3 extends over 13 amino acids. The V and J ends lost 4 bases and 3 bases respectively, with 11 bases between them. Germline CDR1 SGHRS, CDR2 YFSETQ. The CDR3 region is CASSPEGHYEQYF. CDR3 DNA: TGCGCCAGCAGCCCGGAGGGGCACTACGAGCAGTACTTC.

This chain uses TRBV6-5 with TRBJ1-2; 10 nucleotides align to TRBD1. CDR3 length: 14 amino acids. V was clipped by 6 bases and J by 9 bases; unmatched bases: 10. Germline CDR1 is MNHEY and CDR2 is SVGAGI. CDR3 amino acids: CASSQGDRGSRYTF. CDR3 nucleotides: TGTGCCAGCAGCCAAGGGGACAGGGGATCGCGCTACACCTTC.

This sequence joins TRBV7-8 and TRBJ1-2; D possibly corresponds to TRBD1 (6 bases). V lost 1 base and J lost 2, with 17 bases in between. This CDR3 comprises 17 residues. The germline V gene encodes CDR1 SGHVS and CDR2 FQNEAQ. The DNA for the CDR3 is TGTGCCAGCAGCTTAGGGGTGTCATGGGGGGCCAACTATGGCTACACCTTC. Residues: CASSLGVSWGANYGYTF.

The chain employs TRBV14 and TRBJ2-3; D might be TRBD1 (6 bases). V was pared by 6 bases and J by 0 bases, with 7 bases between. Germline V gives CDR1 SGHDN, CDR2 FVKESK. The CDR3 extends over 13 amino acids. The CDR3 region has the DNA TGTGCCAGCAGTCAGGGGAGCACAGATACGCAGTATTTT. Encoded protein: CASSQGSTDTQYF.

This sequence joins TRBV6-5 and TRBJ1-1; no definite D call. V was clipped by 7 bases and J by 2 bases, with 8 bases between them. Germline CDR1 reads MNHEY; CDR2 reads SVGAGI. CDR3 length: 12 residues. The CDR3 sequence: CASMRGNTEAFF. DNA of the CDR3: TGTGCCAGCATGAGAGGTAACACTGAAGCTTTCTTT.

Worth noting for this clone: Other nucleotide sequences in the sample specify the same CDR3. The chain couples TRBV4-3 to TRBJ2-7; TRBD2 matches 8 bases. V gave up 0 bases and J gave up 2 bases; unmatched junction bases: 3. CDR3 length: 15 amino acids. Germline-derived CDR1 and CDR2 are LGHNA and YSLEER. CDR3 nucleotide sequence: TGCGCCAGCAGCCAAGAACTAGCGGCGCCCTACGAGCAGTACTTC. Protein sequence: CASSQELAAPYEQYF.

DNA for the CDR3: TGTGCCAGCAGCTTCTTTAATCAGCCCCAGCATTTT. This encodes CASSFFNQPQHF. This chain joins TRBV7-2 and TRBJ1-5, with unresolved D. Germline V gives CDR1 SGHTA, CDR2 FQGNSA. V was cut by 3 bases and J by 4 bases, with 4 bases left in between. The CDR3 loop spans 12 amino acids.

The chain joins TRBV7-2 to TRBJ1-1; D remains ambiguous. V was clipped by 5 bases and J by 10 bases, with 11 bases between them. The CDR3 consists of 11 residues. CDR1 and CDR2 (germline): SGHTA, FQGNSA. Here the CDR3 DNA reads TGTGCCAGCAGCCAAACATTTGGAGCTTTCTTT. This encodes CASSQTFGAFF.

A single count supports this clone. The chain is built from TRBV15 and TRBJ2-1; 8 nucleotides line up with TRBD2. V lost 1 base to trimming and J lost 4 bases; unmatched junction nucleotides: 9. The CDR3 has 17 amino acids. CDR1 and CDR2 from the germline V gene are LNHNV and YYDKDF (reference sequence). The CDR3 nucleotides read TGTGCCACCAGCAGAGTCCCAGCGGGAGATCGATACAATGAGCAGTTCTTC. As protein: CATSRVPAGDRYNEQFF.

This clone was picked up one time. The CDR3 sequence: CASSSNRAGGGTQYF. The CDR3 nucleotides are TGTGCCAGCAGCTCAAACAGGGCCGGCGGGGGGACCCAGTACTTC. The rearrangement links TRBV6-2 or TRBV6-3 to TRBJ2-5; TRBD2 might be the D (7 bases). Germline lookup yields CDR1 MNHEY and CDR2 SVGEGT. V lost 6 bases and J lost 7, with 21 bases in between. The CDR3 has 15 amino acids.

The V and J genes are TRBV10-3 and TRBJ2-7; D is possibly TRBD2 (5 bases). This CDR3 has 14 amino acids. CDR1 and CDR2 from the germline V gene are ENHRY and SYGVKD. With 2 bases removed from V and 3 bases from J, the gap between germline ends came to 11 bases. DNA for the CDR3: TGTGCCATCAGTGAGGCTACGGGGAGCTACGAGCAGTACTTC. Protein product: CAISEATGSYEQYF.

V gene TRBV18 combines with J gene TRBJ1-2; perhaps TRBD1 as D (6 bases). The ends were cut back, 4 bases at V and 1 base at J, with 16 bases in the middle. The CDR3 extends over 16 amino acids. Germline lookup yields CDR1 KGHSH and CDR2 LQKENI. CDR3: CASSQTTGPSNYGYTF. CDR3 in DNA: TGTGCCAGCTCACAAACAACAGGGCCTAGTAACTATGGCTACACCTTC.

This clone showed up just once. The rearrangement joins TRBV30 to TRBJ2-7, with 7 bases lining up with TRBD1. The CDR3 covers 12 residues. Germline CDR1 reads GTSNPN; CDR2 reads SVGIG (reference sequence). V dropped 5 bases and J dropped 3; count of bases not matched to a gene: 4. CDR3 nucleotides: TGTGCCTGGGCCCGGGACAGCTACGAGCAGTACTTC. Encoded protein: CAWARDSYEQYF. Supplemented by reference TRBV30 and TRBJ2-7, the full variable domain reads SQTIHQWPATLVQPVGSPLSLECTVEGTSNPNLYWYRQAAGRGLQLLFYSVGIGQISSEVPQNLSASRPQDRQFILSSKKLLLSDSGFYLCAWARDSYEQYFGPGTRLTVT.

The rearrangement joins TRBV5-1 to TRBJ2-2; 13 nucleotides align to TRBD2. CDR1 is SGHRS, CDR2 YFSETQ, per germline. The V and J ends lost 3 bases and 6 bases, in that order; junction bases with no gene match: 8. The CDR3 spans 17 residues. The CDR3 loop reads CASSWTSGSPTAGELFF. CDR3 nucleotides: TGCGCCAGCAGCTGGACTAGCGGGAGCCCTACGGCCGGGGAGCTGTTTTTT. Complete variable domain (other parts from reference TRBV5-1 and TRBJ2-2): KAGVTQTPRYLIKTRGQQVTLSCSPISGHRSVSWYQQTPGQGLQFLFEYFSETQRNKGNFPGRFSGRQFSNSRSEMNVSTLELGDSALYLCASSWTSGSPTAGELFFGEGSRLTVL.

This clone showed up just once. The chain carries TRBV3-1 (or the pseudogene TRBV3-2) and TRBJ2-7; D gene uncertain. The CDR3 is 14 residues long. Germline lookup yields CDR1 LGHDT and CDR2 YNNKEL (reference sequence). V shed 4 bases and J shed 5 bases, with 15 bases lying between them. In DNA, the CDR3 is TGTGCCAGCAGCCTCTCCGACCTGGACGACGAGCAGTACTTC. Encoded protein: CASSLSDLDDEQYF.

The CDR3 loop is CASRRTVPYEQYF. The CDR3 DNA reads TGTGCCAGCAGGAGGACGGTTCCCTACGAGCAGTACTTC. The genes are TRBV27 and TRBJ2-7, with D unresolved. This CDR3 has 13 amino acids. Germline CDR1 MNHEY, CDR2 SMNVEV (reference sequence). The V end was cut by 6 bases, the J end by 2 bases, with 11 bases between.